Presented here are 4 T cell receptor beta chains from one specimen sequenced in a study of brain T cells in children with intractable seizures. The time point denotes: blood from clinic visit 5 months post-surgery; TSC patient then seizure free. Sequencing was performed with immunoSEQ multiplex PCR; in TCRdb, only in-frame clones are kept and a portion is missing. The sample holds under 400,000 clones, about 94% seen once. The sequences come from peripheral blood, collected 4 to 5 months after surgery. All receptors derive from a boy in the first two years of life with tuberous sclerosis and intractable seizures.

The chain combines TRBV5-6 with TRBJ2-4, with D perhaps matching TRBD1 or TRBD2 (5 bases each). Trimming removed 2 bases at V and 0 bases at J, with 9 bases between. The CDR3 extends over 15 amino acids. CDR1 SGHDT and CDR2 YYEEEE come from the germline V gene. The CDR3 loop is CASSFRGLAKNIQYF. For the CDR3, the DNA is TGTGCCAGCAGCTTTCGGGGCCTAGCCAAAAACATTCAGTACTTC. The complete variable domain, with remaining parts taken from reference TRBV5-6 and TRBJ2-4, reads DAGVTQSPTHLIKTRGQQVTLRCSPKSGHDTVSWYQQALGQGPQFIFQYYEEEERQRGNFPDRFSGHQFPNYSSELNVNALLLGDSALYLCASSFRGLAKNIQYFGAGTRLSVL.

J is TRBJ1-1 and V is TRBV9, with 9 bases identical to TRBD1. V trimming: 0 bases; J trimming: 4 bases; junction bases outside the gene matches: 1. The germline V gene has CDR1 SGDLS and CDR2 YYNGEE. CDR3 length: 14 residues. The CDR3 nucleotides are TGTGCCAGCAGCGTAGGGACAGGGGCCACTGAAGCTTTCTTT. Its protein product is CASSVGTGATEAFF.

The chain has TRBV5-1 and TRBJ2-5; D is undetermined. The CDR3 has 13 residues. Germline V gene sequence: CDR1 SGHRS, CDR2 YFSETQ. The V end was cut by 4 bases, the J end by 5 bases, with 12 bases between. The CDR3 nucleotides read TGCGCCAGCAGCGTCCCGTCTGGGGAGACCCAGTACTTC. This gives the protein CASSVPSGETQYF.

The chain is built from TRBV6-5 and TRBJ2-1; 8 nucleotides agree with TRBD2. Germline trimming cut 7 bases from V and 7 bases from J; bases unmatched to any gene: 6. The CDR3 consists of 13 residues. Germline V gene lookup returns CDR1 MNHEY and CDR2 SVGAGI. CDR3 in amino acids: CASIAGGRNEQFF. CDR3 DNA: TGTGCCAGCATCGCGGGCGGGAGGAATGAGCAGTTCTTC.